The sequence of this T cell receptor (beta chain) was determined in a study of CD8 T cells in ankylosing spondylitis. Notes on the study in general: A TCR beta motif of about 8 highly homologous variants seemed to mark ankylosing spondylitis blood. As reported, disease-linked clones showed significant enrichment in matched ankylosing spondylitis synovial fluid.

In regard to this clonotype: Its antigen is unidentified. It is likely a read error, because the conserved phenylalanine at the end of the CDR3 is missing.

CDR1 MNHNS and CDR2 SASEGT come from the germline V gene. The junction had 4 bases not matched to a gene; V was cut back by 5 bases and J by 2 bases. The CDR3 contains 14 residues. Using its own MiXCR run on the 5' RACE reads, TCRdb lists one record per CDR3 protein. The data hold 350,000 or so distinct CDR3 sequences, with less than 10% observed a single time. The sequence was obtained from a male donor with ankylosing spondylitis. V usage is TRBV6-1 and J usage is TRBJ2-7; 9 bases match TRBD1. Material for sequencing was blood, either unsorted or a sorted T cell fraction (not recorded which). CDR3 region: CASSPGQGTYEQYI. The CDR3 region has the DNA TGTGCCAGCAGTCCTGGACAGGGGACCTACGAGCAGTACATC.